This T cell receptor beta chain originates from a study of shared clonotypes between healthy human individuals. Study conclusions and caveats: Though the depth was large, rarefaction showed that sorted-subset sequencing was incomplete. It was expected that sequencing depth would affect clonotype sharing among donors. Larger estimated richness was generally recorded for naive subsets relative to memory subsets.

As to this clone: What it binds is unknown.

Germline V lookup: CDR1 MGHRA, CDR2 YSYEKL. V was clipped by 1 base and J by 2 bases, with 12 bases between them. This CDR3 comprises 15 residues. Using immunoSEQ multiplex PCR, the repertoire was profiled, and TCRdb retains in-frame clones only, with some absent. Among about 1,800,000 clones listed, just under 95% were seen once. Naivety among CD8 cells was defined by CD45RO negativity and positive CCR7 selection, thereby excluding terminally differentiated effector memory CD45RA+ cells. This clonotype was sampled from a young man in good health. V gene TRBV4-1 combines with J gene TRBJ2-7; D remains unclear. The sequenced sample consisted of naive CD8+ T cells sorted from blood. The CDR3 region is CASSQAAPTTYEQYF. As DNA, the CDR3 is TGCGCCAGCAGCCAAGCAGCCCCTACTACCTACGAGCAGTACTTC.